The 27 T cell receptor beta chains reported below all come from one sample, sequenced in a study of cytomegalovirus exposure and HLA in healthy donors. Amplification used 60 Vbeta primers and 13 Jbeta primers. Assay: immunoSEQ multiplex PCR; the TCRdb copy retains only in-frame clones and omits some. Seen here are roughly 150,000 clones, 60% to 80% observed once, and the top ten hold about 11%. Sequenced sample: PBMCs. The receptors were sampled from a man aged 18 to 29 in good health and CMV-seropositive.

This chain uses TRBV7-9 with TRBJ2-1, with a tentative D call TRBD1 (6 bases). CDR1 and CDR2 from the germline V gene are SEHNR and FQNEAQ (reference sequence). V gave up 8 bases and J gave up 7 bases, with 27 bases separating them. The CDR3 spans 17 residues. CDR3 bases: TGTGCCAGCCGCGGAAGGGGGTGGGGGAGTGGACTTAATGAGCAGTTCTTC. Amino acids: CASRGRGWGSGLNEQFF.

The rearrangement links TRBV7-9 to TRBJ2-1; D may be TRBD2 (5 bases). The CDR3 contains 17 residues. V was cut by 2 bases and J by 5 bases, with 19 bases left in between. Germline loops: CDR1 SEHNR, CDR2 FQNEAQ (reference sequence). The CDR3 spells CASSLYIGSVRNNEQFF. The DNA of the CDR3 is TGTGCCAGCAGCTTATATATTGGTAGCGTGCGGAACAATGAGCAGTTCTTC.

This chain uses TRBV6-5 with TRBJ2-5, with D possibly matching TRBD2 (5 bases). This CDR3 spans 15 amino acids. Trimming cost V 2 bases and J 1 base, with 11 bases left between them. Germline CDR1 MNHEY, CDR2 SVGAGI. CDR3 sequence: CASSYGWGAQETQYF. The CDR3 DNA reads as TGTGCCAGCAGTTACGGGTGGGGAGCCCAAGAGACCCAGTACTTC.

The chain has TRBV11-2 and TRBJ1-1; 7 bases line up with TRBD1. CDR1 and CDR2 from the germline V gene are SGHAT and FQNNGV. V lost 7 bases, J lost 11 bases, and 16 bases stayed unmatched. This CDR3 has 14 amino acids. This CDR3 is CASTTGTETLGAFF. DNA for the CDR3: TGTGCCAGCACCACCGGGACAGAAACCCTTGGGGCTTTCTTT.

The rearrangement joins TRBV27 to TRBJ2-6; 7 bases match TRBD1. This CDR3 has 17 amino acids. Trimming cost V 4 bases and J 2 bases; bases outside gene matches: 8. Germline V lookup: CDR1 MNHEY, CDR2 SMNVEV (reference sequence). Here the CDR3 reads CASSSRKTGAGANVLTF. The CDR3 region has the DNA TGTGCCAGCAGTTCCCGGAAAACAGGGGCTGGGGCCAACGTCCTGACTTTC.

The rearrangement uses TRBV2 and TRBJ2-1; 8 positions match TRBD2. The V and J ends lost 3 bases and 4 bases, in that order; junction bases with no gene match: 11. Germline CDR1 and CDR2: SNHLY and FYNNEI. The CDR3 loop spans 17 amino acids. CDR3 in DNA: TGTGCCAGCAGTGAGATCCCCGCGGGAGGTTCATACAATGAGCAGTTCTTC. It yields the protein CASSEIPAGGSYNEQFF.

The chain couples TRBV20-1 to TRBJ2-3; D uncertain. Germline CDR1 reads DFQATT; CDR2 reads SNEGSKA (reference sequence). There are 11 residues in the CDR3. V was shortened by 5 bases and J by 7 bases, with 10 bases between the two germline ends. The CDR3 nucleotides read TGCAGTGCTTACCTAGAGCATACGCAGTATTTT. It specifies CSAYLEHTQYF.

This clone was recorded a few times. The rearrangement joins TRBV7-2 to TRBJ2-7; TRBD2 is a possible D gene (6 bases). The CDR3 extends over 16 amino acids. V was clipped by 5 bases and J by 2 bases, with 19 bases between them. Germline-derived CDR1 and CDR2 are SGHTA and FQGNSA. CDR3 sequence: CASSPGYVAVTYEQYF. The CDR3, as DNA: TGTGCCAGCAGCCCAGGGTACGTAGCGGTTACCTACGAGCAGTACTTC.

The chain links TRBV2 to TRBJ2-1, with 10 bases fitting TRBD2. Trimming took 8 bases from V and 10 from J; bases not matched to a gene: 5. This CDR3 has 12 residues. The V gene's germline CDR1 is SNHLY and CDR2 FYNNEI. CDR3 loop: CASPSGSGEQFF. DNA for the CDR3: TGTGCCAGCCCTAGCGGGAGTGGGGAGCAGTTCTTC.

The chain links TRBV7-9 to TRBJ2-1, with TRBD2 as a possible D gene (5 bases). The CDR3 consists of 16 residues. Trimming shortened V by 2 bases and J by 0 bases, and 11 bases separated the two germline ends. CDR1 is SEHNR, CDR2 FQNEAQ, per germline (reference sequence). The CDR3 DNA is TGTGCCAGCAGCTTAATCGGGGAATACTCCTACAATGAGCAGTTCTTC. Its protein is CASSLIGEYSYNEQFF.

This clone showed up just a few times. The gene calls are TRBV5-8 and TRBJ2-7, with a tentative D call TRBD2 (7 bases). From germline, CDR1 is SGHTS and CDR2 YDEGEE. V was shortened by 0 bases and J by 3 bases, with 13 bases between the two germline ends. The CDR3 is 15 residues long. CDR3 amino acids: CASSLGSRGGYEQYF. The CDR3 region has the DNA TGTGCCAGCAGCTTGGGTAGTAGGGGGGGCTACGAGCAGTACTTC.

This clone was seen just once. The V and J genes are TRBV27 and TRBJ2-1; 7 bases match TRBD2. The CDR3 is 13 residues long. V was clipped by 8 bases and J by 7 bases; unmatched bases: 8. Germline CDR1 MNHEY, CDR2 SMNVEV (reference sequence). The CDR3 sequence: CASGRGIYNEQFF. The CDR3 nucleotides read TGTGCCAGCGGGCGGGGGATCTATAATGAGCAGTTCTTC.

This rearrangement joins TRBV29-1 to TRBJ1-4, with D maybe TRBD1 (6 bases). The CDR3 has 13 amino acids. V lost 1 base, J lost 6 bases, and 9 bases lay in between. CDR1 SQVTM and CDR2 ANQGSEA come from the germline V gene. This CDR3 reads CSVEAGVDEKLFF. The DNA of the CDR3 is TGCAGCGTTGAAGCAGGGGTTGATGAAAAACTGTTTTTT.

Here the CDR3 DNA reads TGTGCCAGCAGTCGGGAGGTAGGGGGTACGCAGTATTTT. This encodes CASSREVGGTQYF. This chain joins TRBV2 and TRBJ2-3; possibly TRBD2 for D (7 bases). Germline values: CDR1 SNHLY, CDR2 FYNNEI. Deletions cut 5 bases from V and 8 bases from J, with 14 bases between. This CDR3 is 13 amino acids long.

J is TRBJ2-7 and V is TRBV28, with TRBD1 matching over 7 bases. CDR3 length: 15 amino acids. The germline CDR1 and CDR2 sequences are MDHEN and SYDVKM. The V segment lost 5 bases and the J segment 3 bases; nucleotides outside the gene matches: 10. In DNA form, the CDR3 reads TGTGCCAGCAGTCCCCCCGACAGGGCTTACTACGAGCAGTACTTC. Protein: CASSPPDRAYYEQYF.

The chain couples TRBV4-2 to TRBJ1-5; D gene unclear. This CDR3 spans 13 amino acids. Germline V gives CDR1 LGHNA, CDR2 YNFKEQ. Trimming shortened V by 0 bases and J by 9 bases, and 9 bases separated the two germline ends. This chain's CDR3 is CASSQDVGGPQHF. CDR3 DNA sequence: TGTGCCAGCAGCCAAGACGTCGGTGGGCCCCAGCATTTT.

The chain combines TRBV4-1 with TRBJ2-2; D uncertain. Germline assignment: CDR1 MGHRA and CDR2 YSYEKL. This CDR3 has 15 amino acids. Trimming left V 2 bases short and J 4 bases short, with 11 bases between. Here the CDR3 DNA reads TGCGCCAGCAGCCAACGACTTCTATTCACCGGGGAGCTGTTTTTT. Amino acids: CASSQRLLFTGELFF.

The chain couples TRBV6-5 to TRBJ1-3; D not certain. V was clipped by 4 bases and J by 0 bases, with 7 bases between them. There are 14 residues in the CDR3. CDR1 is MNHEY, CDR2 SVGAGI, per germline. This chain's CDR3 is CASSSRISGNTIYF. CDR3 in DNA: TGTGCCAGCAGTTCGCGGATCTCTGGAAACACCATATATTTT.

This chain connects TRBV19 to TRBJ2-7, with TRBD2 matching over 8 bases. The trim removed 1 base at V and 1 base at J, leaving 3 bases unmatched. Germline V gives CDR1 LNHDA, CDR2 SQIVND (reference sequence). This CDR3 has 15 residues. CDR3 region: CASSIGGGRSYEQYF. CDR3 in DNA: TGTGCCAGTAGTATAGGGGGCGGGAGGTCCTACGAGCAGTACTTC.

The CDR3 reads CAIPDSLNTEAFF. In DNA form, the CDR3 reads TGTGCCATCCCGGACAGTTTGAACACTGAAGCTTTCTTT. This rearrangement joins TRBV2 to TRBJ1-1; possible D gene TRBD1, 6 bases. The CDR3 extends over 13 amino acids. Trimming removed 10 bases from V and 0 bases from J, with 12 bases in between. The germline V gene has CDR1 SNHLY and CDR2 FYNNEI.

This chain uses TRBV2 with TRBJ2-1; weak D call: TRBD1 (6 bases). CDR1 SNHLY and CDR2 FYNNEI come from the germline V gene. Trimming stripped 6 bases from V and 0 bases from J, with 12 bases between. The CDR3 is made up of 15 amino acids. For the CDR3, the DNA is TGTGCCAGCAGAACCGGGACAAACTCCTACAATGAGCAGTTCTTC. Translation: CASRTGTNSYNEQFF. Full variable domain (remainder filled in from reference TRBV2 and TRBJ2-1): EPEVTQTPSHQVTQMGQEVILRCVPISNHLYFYWYRQILGQKVEFLVSFYNNEISEKSEIFDDQFSVERPDGSNFTLKIRSTKLEDSAMYFCASRTGTNSYNEQFFGPGTRLTVL.

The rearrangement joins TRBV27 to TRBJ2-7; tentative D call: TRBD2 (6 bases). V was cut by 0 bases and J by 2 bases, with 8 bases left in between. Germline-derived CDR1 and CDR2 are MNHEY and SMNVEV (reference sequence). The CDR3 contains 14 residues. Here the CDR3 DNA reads TGTGCCAGCAGTTTATCTGGGGGGACCTACGAGCAGTACTTC. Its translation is CASSLSGGTYEQYF.

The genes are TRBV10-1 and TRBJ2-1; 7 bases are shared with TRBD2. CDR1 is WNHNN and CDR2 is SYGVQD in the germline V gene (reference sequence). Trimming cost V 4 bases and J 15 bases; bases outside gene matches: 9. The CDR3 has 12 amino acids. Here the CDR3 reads CASSVPGGNRFF. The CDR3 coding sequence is TGCGCCAGCAGTGTTCCGGGGGGTAATAGGTTCTTC.

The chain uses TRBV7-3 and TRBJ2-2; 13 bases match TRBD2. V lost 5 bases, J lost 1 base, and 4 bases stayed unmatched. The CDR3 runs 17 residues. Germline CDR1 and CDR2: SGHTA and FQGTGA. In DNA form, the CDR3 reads TGTGCCAGCAGCAGGACTAGCGGGAGTAGGAACACCGGGGAGCTGTTTTTT. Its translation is CASSRTSGSRNTGELFF.

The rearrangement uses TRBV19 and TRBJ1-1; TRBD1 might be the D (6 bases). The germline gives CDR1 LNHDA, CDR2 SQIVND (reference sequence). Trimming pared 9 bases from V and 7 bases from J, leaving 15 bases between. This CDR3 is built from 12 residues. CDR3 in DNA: TGTGCCAGCGAGGCGGTACAGGGTGAAGCTTTCTTT. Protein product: CASEAVQGEAFF.

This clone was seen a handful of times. The CDR3 spells CASSQSEASGADTQYF. In nucleotides, the CDR3 is TGCGCCAGCAGTCAATCGGAAGCGAGCGGGGCAGATACGCAGTATTTT. V usage is TRBV23-1 and J usage is TRBJ2-3; 7 positions match TRBD2. TRBV23-1 is known as an ORF, though its function is uncertain. The ends lost 0 bases at V and 4 bases at J; junction bases unmatched: 7. The CDR3 runs 16 residues.

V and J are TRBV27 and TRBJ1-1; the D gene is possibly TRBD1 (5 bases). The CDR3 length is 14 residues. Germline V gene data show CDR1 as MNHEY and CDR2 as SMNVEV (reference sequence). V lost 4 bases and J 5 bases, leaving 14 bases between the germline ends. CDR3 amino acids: CASSYGGSRTEAFF. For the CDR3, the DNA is TGTGCCAGCAGTTACGGGGGGAGTCGGACTGAAGCTTTCTTT.